Detailed here is one TCR beta chain. The data originate from a study of blood T cell repertoires in COVID-19. Whole-study context: Acute-phase and convalescent COVID-19 samples originated in the United States, Italy and Spain. PBMCs, B-cell-depleted T cells, or T cells were the source of the cDNA or gDNA that made up the material.

Germline V gene lookup returns CDR1 KGHSH and CDR2 LQKENI. The CDR3 spans 14 residues. V lost 3 bases and J 4 bases, leaving 12 bases between the germline ends. Original methodology: Estimation of nucleated cell counts relied on the amplification of reference gene primers. Profiling relied on immunoSEQ multiplex PCR, and the TCRdb table lists in-frame clones only, not all of them. Clone size and the V and J calls come from that table; the DNA yielded D and trimming. The sample holds under 75,000 clones, roughly 81% seen once. The sequencing sample was made of peripheral blood. V gene TRBV18 combines with J gene TRBJ1-2; D not certain. The TCR was taken from a man at least 80 years old with acute or convalescent COVID-19. CDR3 coding DNA: TGTGCCAGCTCACCGCCCGGCGGAACCTATGGCTACACCTTC. Protein sequence: CASSPPGGTYGYTF.